A single sample gave rise to the 24 T cell receptor beta chains below, sequenced in a study of metastatic and nonmetastatic thyroid tumors. Through MiXCR, TCRdb re-clonotyped the PCR reads. This table has about 22,000 clones, 23% appearing once. Patients underwent thyroid surgery, and none had received any treatment before it. Sequencing used blood. The receptor set was obtained from a male donor with papillary thyroid cancer or a benign thyroid nodule (not recorded which). Some clones in this sample may be carry-over from other donors' samples.

This clone has a count of ten or more. The rearrangement uses TRBV4-1 and TRBJ1-5; D ambiguous. Per the germline V gene, CDR1 is MGHRA and CDR2 is YSYEKL. The CDR3 is made up of 15 amino acids. The V end lost 2 bases, the J end lost 4 bases, and 12 bases lay between the germline ends. CDR3 protein: CASSQIMTLNQPQHF. CDR3 nucleotide sequence: TGCGCCAGCAGCCAAATTATGACGTTGAATCAGCCCCAGCATTTT.

This clone was recorded at least ten times. The chain links TRBV29-1 to TRBJ2-7; tentatively, D is TRBD2 (7 bases). V lost 7 bases and J lost 7, with 17 bases in between. The CDR3 sequence is 12 residues long. The germline gives CDR1 SQVTM, CDR2 ANQGSEA. CDR3 residues: CSGAGGGGEQYF. The CDR3 bases are TGCAGCGGGGCTGGGGGGGGCGGTGAGCAGTACTTC.

The chain recombines TRBV5-1 with TRBJ2-7; 8 bases align to TRBD1. Trimming cost V 1 base and J 4 bases; bases outside gene matches: 1. The CDR3 contains 13 residues. Germline-derived CDR1 and CDR2 are SGHRS and YFSETQ. CDR3 sequence reads: CASSLTGGYEQYF. The CDR3 bases are TGCGCCAGCAGCTTGACAGGGGGGTACGAGCAGTACTTC.

The V and J genes are TRBV6-1 and TRBJ2-1; no firm D call. V lost 6 bases and J lost 5, with 14 bases in between. Germline V gene lookup returns CDR1 MNHNS and CDR2 SASEGT. CDR3 length: 14 amino acids. The CDR3 reads CASSRDTINNEQFF. CDR3 in DNA: TGTGCCAGCAGCCGAGACACGATAAACAATGAGCAGTTCTTC.

This clone has only one observation. A read error may be the cause here, since a much bigger clone is one base away. The sample holds other DNA sequences that translate to the same CDR3. This chain connects TRBV7-8 to TRBJ1-1; D unclear. Trimming pared 5 bases from V and 11 bases from J, leaving 18 bases between. The CDR3 extends over 13 amino acids. Germline lookup yields CDR1 SGHVS and CDR2 FQNEAQ. DNA of the CDR3: TGTGCCAGCAGCCTAAGATTGAGATTGGGGGCTTTCTTT. Its protein is CASSLRLRLGAFF. The full variable domain, rest sourced from reference TRBV7-8 and TRBJ1-1, is GAGVSQSPRYKVAKRGQDVALRCDPISGHVSLFWYQQALGQGPEFLTYFQNEAQLDKSGLPSDRFFAERPEGSVSTLKIQRTQQEDSAVYLCASSLRLRLGAFFGQGTRLTVV.

Of note for this clone: A read error is possible here, since a much larger clone lies one base away. The V gene is TRBV20-1, the J gene TRBJ2-3; D gene uncertain. The CDR3 is made up of 8 amino acids. Germline V lookup: CDR1 DFQATT, CDR2 SNEGSKA (reference sequence). Here the CDR3 DNA reads TGCAGTTCTAGACGTAGGGATTTT. Translating gives CSSRRRDF.

The gene calls are TRBV2 and TRBJ1-1; tentatively, D is TRBD1 (6 bases). V shed 3 bases and J shed 4 bases, with 15 bases lying between them. The CDR3 sequence is 15 residues long. Germline assignment: CDR1 SNHLY and CDR2 FYNNEI. CDR3 sequence reads: CASSDQGLGATEAFF. The CDR3 DNA sequence: TGTGCCAGCAGTGACCAGGGGCTAGGAGCCACTGAAGCTTTCTTT.

This clone came up many times. V and J are TRBV28 and TRBJ1-2; the D gene is possibly TRBD1 (6 bases). The CDR3 runs to 13 residues. With 5 bases removed from V and 8 bases from J, the gap between germline ends came to 15 bases. Germline CDR1 and CDR2: MDHEN and SYDVKM. This chain's CDR3 is CASSQSRGLGYTF. In DNA form, the CDR3 reads TGTGCCAGCAGTCAGAGCAGGGGTCTGGGCTACACCTTC.

This clone is large in the sample. The chain carries TRBV30 and TRBJ2-2; 10 bases align to TRBD2. Germline CDR1 and CDR2: GTSNPN and SVGIG (reference sequence). Unmatched junction bases numbered 1, after V lost 0 bases and J lost 3 bases. The CDR3 has 15 amino acids. The CDR3 region is CAWSVGTSDTGELFF. CDR3 DNA: TGTGCCTGGAGTGTAGGGACTAGCGACACCGGGGAGCTGTTTTTT. The full variable domain, its missing parts supplied by reference TRBV30 and TRBJ2-2, is SQTIHQWPATLVQPVGSPLSLECTVEGTSNPNLYWYRQAAGRGLQLLFYSVGIGQISSEVPQNLSASRPQDRQFILSSKKLLLSDSGFYLCAWSVGTSDTGELFFGEGSRLTVL.

At least ten counts were recorded for this clone. This sequence joins TRBV6-6 and TRBJ2-6; no firm D call. Germline CDR1 is MNHNY and CDR2 is SVGAGI (reference sequence). V lost 0 bases and J 3 bases, leaving 0 bases between the germline ends. This CDR3 has 13 amino acids. In nucleotides, the CDR3 is TGTGCCAGCAGTTACTCTGGGGCCAACGTCCTGACTTTC. This codes for CASSYSGANVLTF.

Comments on this clone: A much larger clone differs by one base, so this may be a read error. This chain uses TRBV5-1 with TRBJ1-2; D gene unclear. Germline V CDR1 and CDR2: SGHRS, YFSETQ. Trimming shortened V by 0 bases and J by 14 bases, and 14 bases separated the two germline ends. CDR3 length: 12 amino acids. The CDR3 bases are TGCGCCAGCAGCTTGGGAGGGAGGCTTTGGACCTTC. It translates to CASSLGGRLWTF.

The chain uses TRBV20-1 and TRBJ2-3, with 11 bases matching TRBD2. J was trimmed by 7 bases and V by 3 bases; bases with no gene match: 9. Per germline, CDR1 DFQATT and CDR2 SNEGSKA (reference sequence). This CDR3 spans 15 amino acids. The CDR3 DNA reads as TGCAGTGCTAGGGATAGCGGGAGGGCCGCGTATACGCAGTATTTT. As protein: CSARDSGRAAYTQYF.

This clone was recorded a few times. This rearrangement joins TRBV6-6 to TRBJ2-7, with no clear D. This CDR3 comprises 15 residues. V was shortened by 1 base and J by 2 bases, with 12 bases between the two germline ends. Germline V lookup: CDR1 MNHNY, CDR2 SVGAGI (reference sequence). CDR3 bases: TGTGCCAGCAGTTACTTCGTCCGTAACACCTACGAGCAGTACTTC. This codes for CASSYFVRNTYEQYF.

This clone has at least ten counts. The V call is TRBV6-5, the J call TRBJ2-3, with D possibly matching TRBD1 (6 bases). The CDR3 contains 17 residues. Looked up from germline, CDR1 is MNHEY and CDR2 is SVGAGI. The germline V and J ends were trimmed by 2 bases and 0 bases, with 15 bases remaining between them. CDR3 sequence: CASSYVGHQGSTDTQYF. The CDR3 DNA sequence: TGTGCCAGCAGTTACGTGGGACATCAAGGCAGCACAGATACGCAGTATTTT.

The rearrangement joins TRBV11-2 to TRBJ1-2, with D unresolved. The CDR3 has 14 residues. The germline gives CDR1 SGHAT, CDR2 FQNNGV. V gave up 3 bases and J gave up 4 bases, with 12 bases separating them. CDR3 DNA sequence: TGTGCCAGCAGCTTCGTTCACAGACCCTATGGCTACACCTTC. This sequence encodes CASSFVHRPYGYTF.

There are many counts of this clone. The V and J genes are TRBV5-4 and TRBJ2-2; no clear D. Trimming cost V 3 bases and J 1 base, with 16 bases left between them. There are 17 residues in the CDR3. The V gene's germline CDR1 is SGHNT and CDR2 YYREEE (reference sequence). CDR3 sequence: CASSWPDMDVNTGELFF. The CDR3 DNA reads as TGTGCCAGCAGCTGGCCTGACATGGACGTGAACACCGGGGAGCTGTTTTTT.

The V gene is TRBV19, the J gene TRBJ2-1, with D hard to call. Germline V lookup: CDR1 LNHDA, CDR2 SQIVND (reference sequence). Trimming took 0 bases from V and 4 from J, leaving 13 bases between them. The CDR3 runs to 16 residues. CDR3 residues: CASSIEGTVQYNEQFF. The DNA of the CDR3 is TGTGCCAGTAGTATAGAGGGAACAGTTCAATACAATGAGCAGTTCTTC.

This clone was counted at least ten times. The J gene is TRBJ2-5, the V gene TRBV30; D might be TRBD1 (5 bases). The CDR3 consists of 14 residues. Germline values: CDR1 GTSNPN, CDR2 SVGIG (reference sequence). V lost 1 base and J 3 bases, leaving 12 bases between the germline ends. The CDR3 sequence: CAWSEYDREETQYF. CDR3 sequence (DNA): TGTGCCTGGAGTGAATACGACAGAGAAGAGACCCAGTACTTC. Looking up the rest from reference TRBV30 and TRBJ2-5 gives the full variable domain: SQTIHQWPATLVQPVGSPLSLECTVEGTSNPNLYWYRQAAGRGLQLLFYSVGIGQISSEVPQNLSASRPQDRQFILSSKKLLLSDSGFYLCAWSEYDREETQYFGPGTRLLVL.

In its sample, this clone was seen many times. This chain joins TRBV20-1 and TRBJ2-7; TRBD2 matches 8 bases. The J segment lost 3 bases and the V segment lost 0 bases, leaving 7 bases of the junction unmatched. Per the germline V gene, CDR1 is DFQATT and CDR2 is SNEGSKA (reference sequence). The CDR3 is 15 residues long. The CDR3 region is CSARDLRREVYEQYF. CDR3 in DNA: TGCAGTGCTAGAGATCTTCGGCGGGAGGTCTACGAGCAGTACTTC.

This clone was picked up a small number of times. This may arise from a read error, as a much more abundant clone is one base away. V usage is TRBV6-1 and J usage is TRBJ2-4, with a possible D match to TRBD1 (6 bases). The CDR3 contains 15 residues. Trimming removed 9 bases from V and 3 bases from J, with 18 bases in between. CDR1 and CDR2 from the germline V gene are MNHNS and SASEGT. This CDR3 reads CARTSAGVGKNIQYF. In nucleotides, the CDR3 is TGTGCCAGGACTTCGGCAGGGGTGGGCAAAAACATTCAGTACTTC.

DNA for the CDR3: TGTGCCAGCATCTCCCTGGCCGGGGGCGGGAGGGTGTACAATGAGCAGTTCTTC. Translating gives CASISLAGGGRVYNEQFF. The genes are TRBV6-5 and TRBJ2-1, with TRBD2 matching 9 bases. J was trimmed by 4 bases and V by 7 bases; bases with no gene match: 17. This CDR3 region has 18 residues. CDR1 and CDR2 from the germline V gene are MNHEY and SVGAGI.

Ten or more counts support this clone. The gene calls are TRBV15 and TRBJ1-5; D call uncertain. The CDR3 is made up of 12 amino acids. Per the germline V gene, CDR1 is LNHNV and CDR2 is YYDKDF (reference sequence). Trimming left V 3 bases short and J 4 bases short, with 4 bases between. The CDR3 here is CATSRGNQPQHF. The CDR3 region has the DNA TGTGCCACCAGCAGGGGGAATCAGCCCCAGCATTTT.

This clone showed up many times. This chain links TRBV7-9 with TRBJ2-1; 9 bases match TRBD2. CDR3 length: 16 amino acids. With 4 bases clipped from V and 5 bases from J, the junction kept 9 bases outside the gene matches. From germline, CDR1 is SEHNR and CDR2 FQNEAQ (reference sequence). The CDR3 loop is CASSSSAGGSDNEQFF. The CDR3 nucleotides read TGTGCCAGCAGCTCCTCAGCGGGAGGTTCCGACAATGAGCAGTTCTTC.

The chain joins TRBV19 to TRBJ2-4; TRBD2 agrees at 7 bases. CDR3 length: 16 amino acids. The V and J ends lost 4 bases and 6 bases, in that order; junction bases with no gene match: 12. Germline V gene data show CDR1 as LNHDA and CDR2 as SQIVND (reference sequence). CDR3 nucleotide sequence: TGTGCCAGTAGTAGTCCTAGCGGTAGTTTGGGAAACATTCAGTACTTC. Translation: CASSSPSGSLGNIQYF.